Sequencing of this T cell receptor beta chain was carried out in a study of CD8+ T cells in alopecia areata. Treatment of the sample: oral pan-JAK inhibitor, 5-10 mg twice daily. Extraction and reverse transcription of RNA yielded cDNA as the sequencing template. Some clones are missing from TCRdb's copy, which holds only in-frame ones; the method was immunoSEQ multiplex PCR. The repertoire holds some 220,000 clones, with 50% to 70% as singletons. This clone came up a few times. This TCR came from a human donor with alopecia areata. Sequences were derived from CD4+ T cells sorted from blood, sampled at week 4, from a patient treated with tofacitinib.

In nucleotides, the CDR3 is TGCGCCAGCAGCCTACAGGGGTCCACCGGGGAGCTGTTTTTT. Its translation: CASSLQGSTGELFF. The rearrangement links TRBV4-3 to TRBJ2-2, with 7 bases fitting TRBD1. With 4 bases clipped from V and 4 bases from J, the junction kept 3 bases outside the gene matches. In germline, CDR1 is LGHNA, CDR2 YSLEER. This CDR3 has 14 residues.